Listed here are 10 T cell receptor beta chains from one sample, sequenced in a study of response to subunit inactivated influenza vaccine. TCRdb analysed the RT-PCR reads with MiXCR anew, one entry per CDR3 protein. Found here are 450,000 to 500,000 distinct CDR3 sequences, 11% of them singletons; the top ten hold roughly 12%. The sample in question was PBMCs from blood, obtained roughly 48 days after vaccination. The source is a man between 50 and 59 years old who received an inactivated influenza vaccine.

This CDR3 reads CASSQGTGGRTGELFF. CDR3 in DNA: TGCGCCAGCAGCCAAGGGACAGGGGGCCGGACCGGGGAGCTGTTTTTT. V gene TRBV4-1 combines with J gene TRBJ2-2; 11 bases are a match to TRBD1. This CDR3 spans 16 amino acids. Germline CDR1 MGHRA, CDR2 YSYEKL. V dropped 1 base and J dropped 5; count of bases not matched to a gene: 3.

In nucleotides, the CDR3 is TGTGCCAGCAGTGAATCCCGGGTTAACTATGGCTACACCTTC. This gives the protein CASSESRVNYGYTF. The gene calls are TRBV25-1 and TRBJ1-2; no firm D call. Germline V CDR1 and CDR2: MGHDK, SYGVNS. V lost 1 base and J 1 base, leaving 7 bases between the germline ends. This CDR3 region has 14 residues.

The chain links TRBV6-1 to TRBJ1-1; D uncertain. Trimming shortened V by 2 bases and J by 6 bases, and 10 bases separated the two germline ends. The CDR3 totals 13 residues. In germline, CDR1 is MNHNS, CDR2 SASEGT. The CDR3 reads CASSERSFAEAFF. The CDR3 nucleotides read TGTGCCAGCAGTGAAAGGAGTTTTGCTGAAGCTTTCTTT.

This clonotype was observed a handful of times. V gene TRBV2 combines with J gene TRBJ2-1, with 14 bases matching TRBD2. The CDR3 consists of 18 residues. Germline-derived CDR1 and CDR2 are SNHLY and FYNNEI. The ends lost 7 bases at V and 5 bases at J; junction bases unmatched: 13. The CDR3 region has the DNA TGTGCCAGCACCCCGGGACTAGCGGGAGTATTTGGAAACAATGAGCAGTTCTTC. Its protein is CASTPGLAGVFGNNEQFF.

This clonotype has a handful of counts. The CDR3 here is CASGPGQWQPQHF. Here the CDR3 DNA reads TGTGCCAGCGGACCTGGACAGTGGCAGCCCCAGCATTTT. V usage is TRBV6-2 or TRBV6-3 and J usage is TRBJ1-5; D might be TRBD1 (6 bases). The CDR3 is 13 residues long. V shed 8 bases and J shed 7 bases, with 15 bases lying between them. From germline, CDR1 is MNHEY and CDR2 SVGEGT.

This clonotype was recorded at least ten times. As DNA, the CDR3 is TGTGCCAGCAGTGCGGGGGGCGGATCCACAGATACGCAGTATTTT. This codes for CASSAGGGSTDTQYF. This sequence joins TRBV9 and TRBJ2-3, with 8 bases identical to TRBD2. The CDR3 covers 15 residues. Germline trimming cut 5 bases from V and 2 bases from J; bases unmatched to any gene: 7. The germline gives CDR1 SGDLS, CDR2 YYNGEE.

This clonotype has only a few counts. V and J are TRBV7-3 and TRBJ2-3; 7 bases fit TRBD2. The ends lost 5 bases at V and 3 bases at J; junction bases unmatched: 8. Per the germline V gene, CDR1 is SGHTA and CDR2 is FQGTGA. There are 15 residues in the CDR3. The CDR3 nucleotides are TGTGCCAGCAGCCTCCCGGCTAGCGGAACAGATACGCAGTATTTT. It encodes CASSLPASGTDTQYF.

In its sample, this clonotype was seen a few times. This chain joins TRBV11-1 and TRBJ2-7; a weak D match, TRBD1 (6 bases). CDR3 size: 13 residues. Trimming removed 4 bases at V and 9 bases at J, with 16 bases between. Germline V gene data show CDR1 as SGHAT and CDR2 as FQDESV (reference sequence). CDR3 sequence reads: CASSSYSGDGQYF. The CDR3 nucleotides read TGTGCCAGCAGCTCATACTCAGGGGACGGGCAGTACTTC.

There are a few counts of this clonotype. V gene TRBV12-3 or TRBV12-4 combines with J gene TRBJ1-3; D uncertain. This CDR3 is built from 14 residues. Deletions cut 3 bases from V and 2 bases from J, with 8 bases between. In DNA form, the CDR3 reads TGTGCCAGCAGTTTGGCCGAAACTGGAAACACCATATATTTT. Translating gives CASSLAETGNTIYF.

There are many counts of this clonotype. This chain joins TRBV7-3 and TRBJ2-1, with 8 bases aligning to TRBD2. The CDR3 runs 16 residues. CDR1 and CDR2 from the germline V gene are SGHTA and FQGTGA. Trimming at V came to 1 base and at J to 5 bases, leaving 7 bases not matched to a gene. In nucleotides, the CDR3 is TGTGCCAGCAGCTTAAGAGCTACTAGCGGTCACAATGAGCAGTTCTTC. It is translated as CASSLRATSGHNEQFF.